The following is a T cell receptor (beta chain) sequence with its context. Its antigen remains unidentified. Those who donated were healthy bone marrow donors. The sample is drawn from a study of cytomegalovirus exposure and HLA in healthy donors. Study background: T cells numbering around 180 million yielded more than 95 million unique TCR beta sequences in an earlier analysis.

Primers: 60 Vbeta forward and 13 Jbeta reverse. TCRdb keeps only in-frame clones here, not all; method: immunoSEQ multiplex PCR. The sample yields roughly 150,000 clones, roughly 88% seen once. Findings of the study overall: Presence/absence analyses treated sequencing depth as roughly uniform across donors. In an earlier analysis, productive rearrangement rates for most beta V segments clustered near 87% or 30%.

Sequenced sample: PBMCs. The source of this sequence is a boy aged 2 to 10 in good health and CMV-seronegative.

The CDR3 DNA follows: TGTGCTAGTGGTTTACGGGACTTTGCTAACTATGGCTACACCTTC. This sequence encodes CASGLRDFANYGYTF. This sequence joins TRBV12-5 and TRBJ1-2, with D perhaps TRBD1 (5 bases). CDR3 length: 15 amino acids. Trimming removed 3 bases at V and 0 bases at J, with 11 bases between. Per germline, CDR1 LGHNT and CDR2 FRNRAP.